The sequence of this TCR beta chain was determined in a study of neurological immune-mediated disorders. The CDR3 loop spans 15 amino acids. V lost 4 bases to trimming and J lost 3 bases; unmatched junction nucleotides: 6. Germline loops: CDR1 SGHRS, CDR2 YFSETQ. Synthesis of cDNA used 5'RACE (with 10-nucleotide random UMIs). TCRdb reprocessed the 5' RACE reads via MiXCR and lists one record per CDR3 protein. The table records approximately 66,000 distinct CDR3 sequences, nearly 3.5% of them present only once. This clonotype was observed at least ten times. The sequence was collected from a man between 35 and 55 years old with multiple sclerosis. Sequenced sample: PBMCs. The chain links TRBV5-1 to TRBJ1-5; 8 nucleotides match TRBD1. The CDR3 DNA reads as TGCGCCAGCAGCCCGGGACAGGTGGACAATCAGCCCCAGCATTTT. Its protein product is CASSPGQVDNQPQHF.